Listed here are 17 T cell receptor beta chains from one sample, sequenced in a study of T-cell reconstitution after alpha-beta-depleted transplantation in children. Construction of the TCRbeta library involved unique molecular identifiers. TCRdb re-analysed the PCR reads in MiXCR, keeping a single row per CDR3 protein. The table shows 490,000 or so distinct CDR3 sequences, with approximately 12% occurring only once. The starting material was PBMCs from the stem cell graft donor, obtained from the stem cell graft. These receptors were collected from a human donor who donated a stem cell graft to a child with combined immunodeficiency.

This clonotype was observed many times. This sequence joins TRBV9 and TRBJ1-4; D call uncertain. Trimming shortened V by 4 bases and J by 0 bases, and 7 bases separated the two germline ends. Germline assignment: CDR1 SGDLS and CDR2 YYNGEE. The CDR3 loop spans 14 amino acids. CDR3: CASSQFATNEKLFF. CDR3 coding DNA: TGTGCCAGCAGCCAGTTTGCAACTAATGAAAAACTGTTTTTT.

This chain links TRBV15 with TRBJ1-1, with D perhaps matching TRBD1 (5 bases). CDR1 and CDR2 from the germline V gene are LNHNV and YYDKDF (reference sequence). The V gene lost 3 bases and the J gene lost 7 bases, with 15 bases spanning the gap. The CDR3 consists of 14 residues. The CDR3 loop reads CATSRVDSHREAFF. In nucleotides, the CDR3 is TGTGCCACCAGCAGGGTTGACAGCCACCGTGAAGCTTTCTTT.

By proportion, this clonotype is medium-sized (0.01 to 0.1%). The chain has TRBV5-1 and TRBJ2-7; perhaps TRBD1 as D (6 bases). This CDR3 is 15 amino acids long. The V gene lost 2 bases and the J gene lost 6 bases, with 18 bases spanning the gap. Germline loops: CDR1 SGHRS, CDR2 YFSETQ. In DNA, the CDR3 is TGCGCCAGCAGCTTAGCAGGGGATTCCATACGCGAGCAGTACTTC. Its protein is CASSLAGDSIREQYF.

The chain links TRBV7-8 to TRBJ1-2; 9 bases align to TRBD1. Per the germline V gene, CDR1 is SGHVS and CDR2 is FQNEAQ. With 1 base clipped from V and 4 bases from J, the junction kept 1 base outside the gene matches. The CDR3 consists of 14 residues. The DNA for the CDR3 is TGTGCCAGCAGCTTAGGGGACAGGGCCTATGGCTACACCTTC. The encoded protein is CASSLGDRAYGYTF.

The table lists this clonotype with many counts. The V call is TRBV12-3 or TRBV12-4, the J call TRBJ2-1; possibly TRBD2 for D (7 bases). The CDR3 is 18 residues long. The ends were cut back, 2 bases at V and 0 bases at J, with 17 bases in the middle. The CDR3 reads CASSLWGGLYSSYNEQFF. DNA of the CDR3: TGTGCCAGCAGTTTATGGGGGGGGCTCTACAGCTCCTACAATGAGCAGTTCTTC.

This rearrangement joins TRBV10-3 to TRBJ2-3, with D possibly called TRBD1 or TRBD2 (5 bases each). V shed 0 bases and J shed 14 bases, with 15 bases lying between them. Per germline, CDR1 ENHRY and CDR2 SYGVKD. This CDR3 has 13 residues. CDR3 protein: CAISESNWGFTYF. In DNA, the CDR3 is TGTGCCATCAGTGAGTCGAATTGGGGGTTCACGTATTTT.

This clonotype was picked up a small number of times. In DNA form, the CDR3 reads TGTGCCAGCAGTTGGGGACAAAACAATCAGCCCCAGCATTTT. Its protein is CASSWGQNNQPQHF. V usage is TRBV6-2 or TRBV6-3 and J usage is TRBJ1-5; tentatively, D is TRBD1 (6 bases). This CDR3 comprises 14 residues. Per germline, CDR1 MNHEY and CDR2 SVGEGT. V was trimmed by 4 bases and J by 3 bases, leaving 10 bases between them.

The chain carries TRBV11-2 and TRBJ1-1; D is ambiguous. The CDR3 has 15 residues. Trimming took 0 bases from V and 1 from J, leaving 9 bases between them. Per the germline V gene, CDR1 is SGHAT and CDR2 is FQNNGV. DNA of the CDR3: TGTGCCAGCAGCTTAGATGTAACCAGGAACACTGAAGCTTTCTTT. Translating it yields CASSLDVTRNTEAFF. The full variable domain, completed using reference TRBV11-2 and TRBJ1-1, is EAGVAQSPRYKIIEKRQSVAFWCNPISGHATLYWYQQILGQGPKLLIQFQNNGVVDDSQLPKDRFSAERLKGVDSTLKIQPAKLEDSAVYLCASSLDVTRNTEAFFGQGTRLTVV.

This clonotype was observed a few times. The V gene is TRBV7-8, the J gene TRBJ2-1; the D gene is possibly TRBD1 (7 bases). Trimming cost V 2 bases and J 0 bases, with 14 bases left between them. The CDR3 spans 17 residues. The germline V gene has CDR1 SGHVS and CDR2 FQNEAQ. CDR3 nucleotide sequence: TGTGCCAGCAGCTTATTCGCAGGGGGGCCCTCCTACAATGAGCAGTTCTTC. Its translation is CASSLFAGGPSYNEQFF.

This clonotype appeared many times. The chain links TRBV6-1 to TRBJ2-3; tentatively, D is TRBD1 (6 bases). V shed 10 bases and J shed 2 bases, with 13 bases lying between them. From germline, CDR1 is MNHNS and CDR2 SASEGT. The CDR3 has 13 residues. In DNA form, the CDR3 reads TGTGCCACCAGGACAGTTCTCACAGATACGCAGTATTTT. Encoded protein: CATRTVLTDTQYF.

The V and J genes are TRBV6-2 or TRBV6-3 and TRBJ2-1; unclear D gene. CDR1 and CDR2 from the germline V gene are MNHEY and SVGEGT. Trimming took 5 bases from V and 7 from J, leaving 15 bases between them. This CDR3 has 14 residues. The CDR3 region has the DNA TGTGCCAGCAGTGGCGTTTCTTTTGCGAATGAGCAGTTCTTC. Translated: CASSGVSFANEQFF.

The CDR3 DNA follows: TGTGCCAGCAGCTTCGGGTCGGGCAATGAGCAGTTCTTC. Residues: CASSFGSGNEQFF. The chain links TRBV9 to TRBJ2-1; the D is unclear. V lost 4 bases, J lost 6 bases, and 11 bases lay in between. The CDR3 length is 13 residues. Germline loops: CDR1 SGDLS, CDR2 YYNGEE.

Only a few counts were recorded for this clonotype. The chain is built from TRBV2 and TRBJ2-4; 8 nucleotides agree with TRBD2. Per the germline V gene, CDR1 is SNHLY and CDR2 is FYNNEI. This CDR3 has 16 amino acids. After removal of 0 bases from V and 2 bases from J, the junction contained 3 bases not matched to a gene. CDR3 sequence (DNA): TGTGCCAGCAGTGAAGCGAGACTAGCGACCAAAAACATTCAGTACTTC. It codes for CASSEARLATKNIQYF. The whole variable domain, remainder taken from reference TRBV2 and TRBJ2-4, is EPEVTQTPSHQVTQMGQEVILRCVPISNHLYFYWYRQILGQKVEFLVSFYNNEISEKSEIFDDQFSVERPDGSNFTLKIRSTKLEDSAMYFCASSEARLATKNIQYFGAGTRLSVL.

The CDR3 coding sequence is TGCGCCAGCAGCCCTGGACAGGGAAGATGGCGGGAGGGAAAGATTTCGGATACGCAGTATTTT. This sequence encodes CASSPGQGRWREGKISDTQYF. The rearrangement uses TRBV4-1 and TRBJ2-3; the D gene is possibly TRBD2 (9 bases). The germline V gene has CDR1 MGHRA and CDR2 YSYEKL. This CDR3 comprises 21 residues. Trimming cost V 4 bases and J 6 bases, with 35 bases left between them.

This clonotype was seen more than once but under ten times. The CDR3 is CASSDTSRGLRTGELFF. The CDR3 DNA is TGCGCCAGCAGCGACACCTCGAGGGGTTTACGGACCGGGGAGCTGTTTTTT. The chain is built from TRBV5-1 and TRBJ2-2; D may be TRBD1 or TRBD2 (5 bases each). Trimming took off 4 bases at V and 5 bases at J, with 21 bases between the two ends. This CDR3 region has 17 residues. Germline V gives CDR1 SGHRS, CDR2 YFSETQ.

This clonotype was counted at least ten times. The chain carries TRBV4-3 and TRBJ2-3; TRBD2 aligns across 7 bases. The V segment lost 0 bases and the J segment 0 bases; nucleotides outside the gene matches: 0. This CDR3 comprises 15 residues. CDR1 LGHNA and CDR2 YSLEER come from the germline V gene. For the CDR3, the DNA is TGCGCCAGCAGCCAAGATAGCGGGAGCACAGATACGCAGTATTTT. This sequence encodes CASSQDSGSTDTQYF.

This chain connects TRBV6-1 to TRBJ1-5; D unresolved. V lost 3 bases, J lost 5 bases, and 8 bases lay in between. In germline, CDR1 is MNHNS, CDR2 SASEGT. The CDR3 is 13 amino acids. The chain's CDR3 is CASSEDPDQPQHF. The CDR3 nucleotides are TGTGCCAGCAGTGAGGACCCCGATCAGCCCCAGCATTTT.